The next 8 T cell receptor beta chains were all read from a single sample in a study of vaccination effects on CD4 cells after COVID-19. The antigens for these receptors are not known. Antigen-specific CD4+ T cells expanded by the ViraFEST assay with viral peptide pools were then sequenced. Researchers isolated CD4+ T cells once approximately eleven days of culture had elapsed. The study found no prior SARS-CoV-2 infection in the vaccine recipients, who tested negative for nucleocapsid antibodies. The repertoire was sequenced with immunoSEQ multiplex PCR; TCRdb's copy has only in-frame clones and lacks some. The sample carries about 23,000 clones, roughly two thirds recorded once. This sample comprised CD4+ T cells from PBMCs cultured with SARS-CoV-2 spike peptides, obtained before COVID-19 vaccination. Every receptor here comes from a human donor who received a COVID-19 vaccine.

The rearrangement uses TRBV5-8 and TRBJ1-5; D is perhaps TRBD1 (5 bases). Trimming took 2 bases from V and 0 from J, leaving 9 bases between them. The CDR3 is made up of 15 amino acids. Germline CDR1 reads SGHTS; CDR2 reads YDEGEE. This CDR3 is CASSFQGYSNQPQHF. The CDR3 region has the DNA TGTGCCAGCAGCTTCCAGGGTTATAGCAATCAGCCCCAGCATTTT.

Only a few counts were recorded for this clone. The genes are TRBV2 and TRBJ1-2, with D perhaps matching TRBD1 (5 bases). V lost 5 bases, J lost 4 bases, and 11 bases lay in between. Germline-derived CDR1 and CDR2 are SNHLY and FYNNEI. The CDR3 consists of 13 residues. CDR3 in amino acids: CASSSQGVYGYTF. CDR3 DNA sequence: TGTGCCAGCAGTTCTCAGGGCGTCTATGGCTACACCTTC.

The rearrangement joins TRBV15 to TRBJ2-7; 8 bases line up with TRBD1. Per germline, CDR1 LNHNV and CDR2 YYDKDF (reference sequence). V shed 0 bases and J 2 bases; nucleotides not matched to a gene: 12. The CDR3 loop spans 18 amino acids. CDR3 sequence (DNA): TGTGCCACCAGCAGAGAGATGACCGGGACAGGCCTTGCCTACGAGCAGTACTTC. Its translation is CATSREMTGTGLAYEQYF.

The rearrangement joins TRBV12-3 or TRBV12-4 to TRBJ1-1; the match to TRBD1 covers 7 bases. The V gene end was trimmed by 6 bases and the J gene end by 8 bases; junction bases not matched to a gene: 3. The CDR3 loop spans 11 amino acids. The CDR3 is CASSVGQEAFF. The CDR3, as DNA: TGTGCCAGCAGCGTGGGACAGGAAGCTTTCTTT.

The chain is built from TRBV2 and TRBJ2-3; 7 bases map to TRBD2. The junction had 6 bases not matched to a gene; V was cut back by 8 bases and J by 4 bases. This CDR3 comprises 13 residues. CDR1 is SNHLY and CDR2 is FYNNEI in the germline V gene. Written as DNA, the CDR3 is TGTGCCAGCCGGGGAGGGAACGCAGATACGCAGTATTTT. Translated: CASRGGNADTQYF.

This clone was counted between two and nine times. The chain couples TRBV5-4 to TRBJ2-1; TRBD1 matches 9 bases. The germline CDR1 and CDR2 sequences are SGHNT and YYREEE (reference sequence). With 3 bases clipped from V and 9 bases from J, the junction kept 7 bases outside the gene matches. There are 14 residues in the CDR3. The CDR3 loop is CASSSDRGVGEQFF. The CDR3 DNA follows: TGTGCCAGCAGCTCAGACAGGGGGGTGGGTGAGCAGTTCTTC.

This clone was seen a few times. The chain couples TRBV11-1 to TRBJ1-1; D might be TRBD1 (5 bases). This CDR3 spans 13 amino acids. V was clipped by 10 bases and J by 2 bases, with 14 bases between them. Per the germline V gene, CDR1 is SGHAT and CDR2 is FQDESV (reference sequence). In DNA form, the CDR3 reads TGTGCCACAGAAGGGGATGCTAACACTGAAGCTTTCTTT. It translates to CATEGDANTEAFF.

This chain uses TRBV10-3 with TRBJ1-2; D is undetermined. The CDR3 is made up of 13 amino acids. Trimming cost V 2 bases and J 8 bases, with 12 bases left between them. CDR1 and CDR2 (germline): ENHRY, SYGVKD. The CDR3 nucleotides read TGTGCCATCAGTGAGGTCGGATACGGGGGCTACACCTTC. Protein sequence: CAISEVGYGGYTF.